Listed below are T cell receptor beta chains from one sample, sequenced in a study of CD8+CD57+ T cells in acquired aplastic anemia. TCRdb passed the reads through MiXCR, listing each CDR3 protein once. This table has 180,000 or so distinct CDR3 sequences, more than 60% appearing once. Sequencing was carried out using sorted CD4+, CD8+, or CD8+CD57+ T cells (not recorded which) from PBMCs. All receptors derive from a human donor with aplastic anemia. CDR3s include the opening cysteine and the closing phenylalanine or tryptophan. A D gene is named only where the DNA matches it firmly. The size field is filled for only some rows; it gives once, few, many or a size class.

size	V	D	J	CDR3	DNA
-	TRBV7-6	-	TRBJ1-1	CASSRDLPEAFF	TGTGCCAGCAGCAGGGACTTGCCTGAAGCTTTCTTT
-	TRBV14	-	TRBJ1-1	CASSQDRGGNTEAFF	TGTGCCAGCAGCCAAGATCGAGGGGGAAACACTGAAGCTTTCTTT
-	TRBV20-1	-	TRBJ1-2	CSAWDTGNYGYTF	TGCAGTGCTTGGGACACCGGTAACTATGGCTACACCTTC
few	TRBV20-1	-	TRBJ1-2	CSAGQGYTF	TGCAGTGCAGGGCAGGGCTACACCTTC
-	TRBV10-3	-	TRBJ1-5	CAISEETARQPQHF	TGTGCCATCAGTGAAGAAACAGCCCGCCAGCCCCAGCATTTT
-	TRBV7-9	-	TRBJ2-3	CATNGGGSDTQYF	TGTGCCACCAACGGGGGAGGTTCTGATACGCAGTATTTT
-	TRBV19	TRBD1	TRBJ1-2	CASSIYSGTDRVIHGYTF	TGTGCCAGTAGTATCTACTCCGGGACAGACAGGGTAATACATGGCTACACCTTC
-	TRBV15	-	TRBJ1-1	CATSSLVGFSTDAFF	TGTGCCACCAGCTCCCTCGTGGGTTTTTCCACCGATGCTTTCTTT
-	TRBV7-2	-	TRBJ1-1	CASSQQGGFTEAFF	TGTGCCAGCAGCCAACAGGGTGGGTTCACTGAAGCTTTCTTT
-	TRBV6-5	TRBD2	TRBJ2-7	CASRRTSGTYEQYF	TGTGCCAGCAGGAGGACTAGCGGGACCTACGAGCAGTACTTC
-	TRBV9	-	TRBJ2-1	CASSVGGDAYNEQFF	TGTGCCAGCAGCGTAGGCGGGGATGCCTACAATGAGCAGTTCTTC
few	TRBV2	TRBD2	TRBJ2-7	CASSAGLAVNEQYF	TGTGCCAGCAGTGCGGGACTAGCAGTCAACGAGCAGTACTTC
few	TRBV29-1	TRBD1	TRBJ2-3	CAWSLPFRDRGSRADTQYF	TGTGCCTGGAGTCTCCCGTTCCGGGACAGGGGCTCTAGGGCAGATACGCAGTATTTT
-	TRBV25-1	TRBD1	TRBJ1-1	CASSGQTGGTEAFF	TGTGCCAGCAGTGGGCAGACAGGGGGCACTGAAGCTTTCTTT
few	TRBV7-6	TRBD2	TRBJ2-1	CASSFEAGGSREQFF	TGTGCCAGCAGCTTCGAAGCGGGGGGGTCCAGGGAGCAGTTCTTC
few	TRBV20-1	-	TRBJ2-5	CSARGKQETQYF	TGCAGTGCTAGAGGCAAACAAGAGACCCAGTACTTC
-	TRBV7-4	TRBD1	TRBJ1-2	CASETGAGYGYTF	TGTGCCAGCGAGACAGGGGCTGGCTATGGCTACACCTTC
-	TRBV10-2	TRBD1	TRBJ1-1	CASSEDRGGTEAFF	TGCGCCAGCAGTGAGGACAGGGGTGGCACTGAAGCTTTCTTT
-	TRBV10-2	-	TRBJ2-2	CASSESEVALNTGELFF	TGCGCCAGCAGTGAGTCAGAGGTAGCCCTGAACACCGGGGAGCTGTTTTTT
-	TRBV7-8	TRBD1	TRBJ1-2	CASSSRGQGKGYTF	TGTGCCAGCAGCTCGAGGGGGCAGGGGAAAGGCTACACCTTC
-	TRBV7-9	TRBD2	TRBJ2-5	CASSGGGTSETQYF	TGTGCCAGCAGCGGAGGAGGGACTAGTGAGACCCAGTACTTC